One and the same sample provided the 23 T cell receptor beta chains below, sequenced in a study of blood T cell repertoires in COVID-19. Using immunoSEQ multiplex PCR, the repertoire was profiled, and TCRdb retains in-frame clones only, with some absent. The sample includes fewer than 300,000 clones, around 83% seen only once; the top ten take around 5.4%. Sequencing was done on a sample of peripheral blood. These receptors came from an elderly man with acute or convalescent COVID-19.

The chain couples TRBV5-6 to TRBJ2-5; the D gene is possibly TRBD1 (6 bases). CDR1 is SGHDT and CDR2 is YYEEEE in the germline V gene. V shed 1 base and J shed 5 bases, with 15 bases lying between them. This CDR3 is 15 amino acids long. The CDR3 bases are TGTGCCAGCAGCTTGCGACAGGCCGACCGGGAGACCCAGTACTTC. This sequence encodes CASSLRQADRETQYF.

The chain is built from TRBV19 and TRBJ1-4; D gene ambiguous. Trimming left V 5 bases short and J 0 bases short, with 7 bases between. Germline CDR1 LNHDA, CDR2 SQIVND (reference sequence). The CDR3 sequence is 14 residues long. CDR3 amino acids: CASSWAATNEKLFF. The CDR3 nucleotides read TGTGCCAGTAGTTGGGCCGCAACTAATGAAAAACTGTTTTTT.

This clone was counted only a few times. The CDR3 is CASSLGQEAYEQYF. DNA of the CDR3: TGTGCCAGCAGCTTGGGACAGGAGGCCTACGAGCAGTACTTC. This chain links TRBV7-8 with TRBJ2-7, with 8 positions matching TRBD1. Germline values: CDR1 SGHVS, CDR2 FQNEAQ. V was clipped by 3 bases and J by 2 bases; unmatched bases: 3. The CDR3 is 14 amino acids.

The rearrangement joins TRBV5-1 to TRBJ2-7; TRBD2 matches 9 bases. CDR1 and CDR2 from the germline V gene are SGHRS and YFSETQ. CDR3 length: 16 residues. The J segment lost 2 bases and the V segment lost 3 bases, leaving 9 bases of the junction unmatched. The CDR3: CASSSAMTSGAYEQYF. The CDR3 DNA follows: TGCGCCAGCAGCTCAGCTATGACTAGCGGAGCCTACGAGCAGTACTTC.

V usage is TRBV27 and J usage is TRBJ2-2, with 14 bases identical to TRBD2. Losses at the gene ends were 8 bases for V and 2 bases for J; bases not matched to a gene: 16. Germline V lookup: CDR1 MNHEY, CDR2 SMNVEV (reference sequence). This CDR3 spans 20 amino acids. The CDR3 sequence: CASHLPKPGTSGRNTGELFF. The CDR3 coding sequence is TGTGCCAGCCACCTACCCAAACCCGGGACTAGCGGGAGAAACACCGGGGAGCTGTTTTTT.

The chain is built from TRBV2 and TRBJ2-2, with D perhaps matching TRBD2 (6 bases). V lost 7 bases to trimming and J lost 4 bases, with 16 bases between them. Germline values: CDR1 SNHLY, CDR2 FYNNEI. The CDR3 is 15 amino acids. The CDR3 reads CASTIGGIGTGELFF. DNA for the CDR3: TGTGCCAGCACTATCGGGGGAATAGGCACCGGGGAGCTGTTTTTT.

This CDR3 is CATGRIAGGYNEQFF. In DNA, the CDR3 is TGTGCCACCGGACGTATAGCGGGAGGCTACAATGAGCAGTTCTTC. The rearrangement joins TRBV24-1 to TRBJ2-1; 10 bases agree with TRBD2. From germline, CDR1 is KGHDR and CDR2 SFDVKD. After removal of 9 bases from V and 3 bases from J, the junction contained 7 bases not matched to a gene. The CDR3 spans 15 residues.

CDR3 bases: TGTGCCTGGAGTGGCAGGACAGGGGAGGGGAGGGACATTCAGTACTTC. Residues: CAWSGRTGEGRDIQYF. The V and J genes are TRBV30 and TRBJ2-4; 9 nucleotides align to TRBD1. The J segment lost 8 bases and the V segment lost 1 base, leaving 12 bases of the junction unmatched. The V gene's germline CDR1 is GTSNPN and CDR2 SVGIG (reference sequence). This CDR3 has 16 amino acids.

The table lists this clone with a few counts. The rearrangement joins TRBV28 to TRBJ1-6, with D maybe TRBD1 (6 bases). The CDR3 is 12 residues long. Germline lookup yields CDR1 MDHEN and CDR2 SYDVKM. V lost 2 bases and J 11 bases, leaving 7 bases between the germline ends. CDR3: CASSLRTAPLHF. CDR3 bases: TGTGCCAGCAGTTTACGGACAGCACCCCTCCACTTT.

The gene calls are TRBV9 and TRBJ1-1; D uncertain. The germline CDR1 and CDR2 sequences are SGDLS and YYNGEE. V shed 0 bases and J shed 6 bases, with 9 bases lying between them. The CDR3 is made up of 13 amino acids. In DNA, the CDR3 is TGTGCCAGCAGCGTAGGTATTTCTGCTGAAGCTTTCTTT. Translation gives CASSVGISAEAFF.

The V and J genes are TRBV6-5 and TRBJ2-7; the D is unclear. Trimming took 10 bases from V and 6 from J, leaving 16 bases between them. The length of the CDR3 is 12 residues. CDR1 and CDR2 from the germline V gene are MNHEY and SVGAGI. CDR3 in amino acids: CATARKGSEQYF. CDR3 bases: TGTGCCACCGCCAGGAAAGGCTCCGAGCAGTACTTC.

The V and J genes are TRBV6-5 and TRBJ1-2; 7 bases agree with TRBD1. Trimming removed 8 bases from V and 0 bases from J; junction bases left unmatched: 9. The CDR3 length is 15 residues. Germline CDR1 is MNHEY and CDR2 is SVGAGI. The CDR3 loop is CASGTGTAANYGYTF. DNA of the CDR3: TGTGCCAGCGGAACCGGGACAGCAGCTAACTATGGCTACACCTTC.

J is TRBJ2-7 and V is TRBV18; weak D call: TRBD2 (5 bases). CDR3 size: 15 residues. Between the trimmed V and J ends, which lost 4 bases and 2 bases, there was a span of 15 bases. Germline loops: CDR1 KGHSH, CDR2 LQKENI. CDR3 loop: CASSRSSPEPYEQYF. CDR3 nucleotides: TGTGCCAGCTCACGCTCTAGCCCGGAACCCTACGAGCAGTACTTC.

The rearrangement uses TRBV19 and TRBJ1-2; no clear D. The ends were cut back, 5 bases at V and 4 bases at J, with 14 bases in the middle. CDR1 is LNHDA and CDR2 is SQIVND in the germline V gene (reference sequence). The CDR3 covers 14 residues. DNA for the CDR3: TGTGCCAGTAGTCCTTCGGCGGCCCTCTATGGCTACACCTTC. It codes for CASSPSAALYGYTF.

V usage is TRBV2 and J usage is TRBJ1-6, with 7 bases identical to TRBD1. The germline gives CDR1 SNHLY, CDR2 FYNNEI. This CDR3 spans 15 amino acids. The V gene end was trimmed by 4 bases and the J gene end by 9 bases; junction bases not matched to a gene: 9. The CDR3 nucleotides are TGTGCCAGCAGTGGGGGCTCAGGGGGGAGTTCACCCCTCCACTTT. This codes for CASSGGSGGSSPLHF.

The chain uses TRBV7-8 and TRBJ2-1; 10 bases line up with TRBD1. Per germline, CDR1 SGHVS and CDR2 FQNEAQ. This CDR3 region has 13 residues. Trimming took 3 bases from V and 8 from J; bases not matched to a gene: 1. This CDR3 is CASSLTGGYEQFF. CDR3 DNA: TGTGCCAGCAGCTTGACAGGGGGCTATGAGCAGTTCTTC. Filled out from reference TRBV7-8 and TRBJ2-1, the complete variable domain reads GAGVSQSPRYKVAKRGQDVALRCDPISGHVSLFWYQQALGQGPEFLTYFQNEAQLDKSGLPSDRFFAERPEGSVSTLKIQRTQQEDSAVYLCASSLTGGYEQFFGPGTRLTVL.

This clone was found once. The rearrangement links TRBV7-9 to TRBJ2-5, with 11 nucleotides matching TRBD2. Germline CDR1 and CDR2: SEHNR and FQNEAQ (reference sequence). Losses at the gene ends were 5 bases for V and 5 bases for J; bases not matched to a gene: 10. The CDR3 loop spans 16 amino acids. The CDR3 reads CASSRWLAGGQETQYF. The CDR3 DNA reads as TGTGCCAGCAGCCGATGGCTAGCGGGGGGTCAGGAGACCCAGTACTTC.

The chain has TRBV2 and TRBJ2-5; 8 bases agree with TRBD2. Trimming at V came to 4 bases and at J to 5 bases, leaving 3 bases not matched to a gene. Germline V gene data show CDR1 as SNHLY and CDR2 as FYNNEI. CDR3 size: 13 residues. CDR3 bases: TGTGCCAGCAGTGGCGGGGGGTGGGAGACCCAGTACTTC. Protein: CASSGGGWETQYF.

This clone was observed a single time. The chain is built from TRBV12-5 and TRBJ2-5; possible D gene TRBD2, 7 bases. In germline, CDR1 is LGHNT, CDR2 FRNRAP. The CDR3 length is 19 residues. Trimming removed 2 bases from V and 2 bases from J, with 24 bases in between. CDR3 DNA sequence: TGTGCTAGTGGTTTGTCCCCCAGGGGATTGAGCGGGGATCAAGAGACCCAGTACTTC. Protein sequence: CASGLSPRGLSGDQETQYF.

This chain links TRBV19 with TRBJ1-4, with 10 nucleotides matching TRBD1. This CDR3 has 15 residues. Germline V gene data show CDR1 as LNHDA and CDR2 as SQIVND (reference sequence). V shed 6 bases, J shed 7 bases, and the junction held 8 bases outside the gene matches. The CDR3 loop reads CASSRDRGHSEKLFF. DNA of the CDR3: TGTGCCAGTAGCCGAGACAGGGGGCATAGTGAAAAACTGTTTTTT.

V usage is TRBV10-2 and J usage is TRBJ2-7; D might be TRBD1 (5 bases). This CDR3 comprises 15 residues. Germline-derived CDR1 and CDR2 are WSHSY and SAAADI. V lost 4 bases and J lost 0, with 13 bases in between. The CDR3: CASSAIGQNSYEQYF. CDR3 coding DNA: TGCGCCAGCAGTGCGATCGGACAAAACTCCTACGAGCAGTACTTC.

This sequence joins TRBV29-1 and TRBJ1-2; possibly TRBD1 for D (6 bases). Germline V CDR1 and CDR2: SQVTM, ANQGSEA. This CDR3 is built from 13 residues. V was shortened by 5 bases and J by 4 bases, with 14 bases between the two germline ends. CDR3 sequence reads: CSVSPGAGYGYTF. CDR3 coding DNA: TGCAGCGTTTCCCCAGGGGCGGGCTATGGCTACACCTTC.

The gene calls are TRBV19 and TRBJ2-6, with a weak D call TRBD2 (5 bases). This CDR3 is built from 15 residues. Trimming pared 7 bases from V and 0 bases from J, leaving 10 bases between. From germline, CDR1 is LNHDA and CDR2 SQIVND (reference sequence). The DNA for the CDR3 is TGTGCCAGTACGGACGGGAACTCTGGGGCCAACGTCCTGACTTTC. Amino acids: CASTDGNSGANVLTF.